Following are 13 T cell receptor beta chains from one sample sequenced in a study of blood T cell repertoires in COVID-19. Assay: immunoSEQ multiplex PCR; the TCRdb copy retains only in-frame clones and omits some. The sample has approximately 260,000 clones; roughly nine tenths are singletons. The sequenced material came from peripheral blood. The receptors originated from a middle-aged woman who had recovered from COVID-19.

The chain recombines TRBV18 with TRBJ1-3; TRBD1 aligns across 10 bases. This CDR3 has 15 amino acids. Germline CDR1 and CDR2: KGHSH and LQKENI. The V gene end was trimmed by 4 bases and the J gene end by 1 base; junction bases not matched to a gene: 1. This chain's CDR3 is CASSRQGASGNTIYF. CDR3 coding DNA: TGTGCCAGCTCACGACAGGGGGCTTCTGGAAACACCATATATTTT.

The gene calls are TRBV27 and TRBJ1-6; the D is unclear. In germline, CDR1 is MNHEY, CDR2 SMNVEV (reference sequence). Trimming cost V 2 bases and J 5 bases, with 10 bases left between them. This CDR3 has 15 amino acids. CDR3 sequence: CASSLHQAHNSPLHF. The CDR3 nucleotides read TGTGCCAGCAGTTTACATCAAGCTCATAATTCACCCCTCCACTTT.

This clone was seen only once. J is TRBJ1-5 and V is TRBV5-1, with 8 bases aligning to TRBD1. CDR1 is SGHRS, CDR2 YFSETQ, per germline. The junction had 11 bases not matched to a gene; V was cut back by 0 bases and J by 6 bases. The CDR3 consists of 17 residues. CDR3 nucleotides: TGCGCCAGCAGCTTGGAGGACAGGGTAGAAATTAGTCAGCCCCAGCATTTT. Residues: CASSLEDRVEISQPQHF.

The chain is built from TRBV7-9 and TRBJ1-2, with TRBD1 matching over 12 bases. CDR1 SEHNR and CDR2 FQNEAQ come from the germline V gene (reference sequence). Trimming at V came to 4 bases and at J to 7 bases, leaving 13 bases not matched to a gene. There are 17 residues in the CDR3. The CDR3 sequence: CASSSALGQGAGGGYTF. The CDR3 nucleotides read TGTGCCAGCAGCTCCGCGTTGGGACAGGGGGCCGGTGGTGGCTACACCTTC.

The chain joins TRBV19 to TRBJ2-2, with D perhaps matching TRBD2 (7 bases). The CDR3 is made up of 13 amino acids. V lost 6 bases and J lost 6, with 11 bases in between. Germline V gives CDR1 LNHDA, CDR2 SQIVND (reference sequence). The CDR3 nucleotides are TGTGCCAGTAGCCACGGGGGGCCCGGGGAGCTGTTTTTT. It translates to CASSHGGPGELFF. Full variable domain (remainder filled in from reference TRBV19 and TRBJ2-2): DGGITQSPKYLFRKEGQNVTLSCEQNLNHDAMYWYRQDPGQGLRLIYYSQIVNDFQKGDIAEGYSVSREKKESFPLTVTSAQKNPTAFYLCASSHGGPGELFFGEGSRLTVL.

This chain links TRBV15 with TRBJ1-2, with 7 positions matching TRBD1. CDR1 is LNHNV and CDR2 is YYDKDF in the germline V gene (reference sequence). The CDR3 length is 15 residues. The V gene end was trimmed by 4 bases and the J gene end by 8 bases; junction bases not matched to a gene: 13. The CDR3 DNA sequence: TGTGCCACCAGCAACAGGGGTGTTGGCCTCGGGGGCTACACCTTC. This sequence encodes CATSNRGVGLGGYTF.

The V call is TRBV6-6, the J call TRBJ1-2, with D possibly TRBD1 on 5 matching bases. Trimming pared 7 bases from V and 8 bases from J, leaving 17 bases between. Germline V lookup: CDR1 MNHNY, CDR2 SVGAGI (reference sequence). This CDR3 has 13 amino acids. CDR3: CASTTIQGGGYTF. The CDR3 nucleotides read TGTGCCAGCACCACCATTCAGGGTGGCGGCTACACCTTC.

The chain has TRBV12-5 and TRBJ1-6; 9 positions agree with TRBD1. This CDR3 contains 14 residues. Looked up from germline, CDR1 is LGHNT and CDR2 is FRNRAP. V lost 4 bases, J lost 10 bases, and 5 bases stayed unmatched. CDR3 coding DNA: TGTGCTAGTGGTTCGGGACAGGGACAATCACCCCTCCACTTT. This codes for CASGSGQGQSPLHF.

The DNA of the CDR3 is TGTGCCAGCAGTCGGGACAGGGGGCGAGAAAGCTCCTACAATGAGCAGTTCTTC. Protein: CASSRDRGRESSYNEQFF. The chain carries TRBV5-5 and TRBJ2-1, with 12 nucleotides matching TRBD1. J gave up 0 bases and V 5 bases, and 9 bases lay outside the gene matches. Germline lookup yields CDR1 SGHKS and CDR2 YYEKEE (reference sequence). CDR3 length: 18 residues.

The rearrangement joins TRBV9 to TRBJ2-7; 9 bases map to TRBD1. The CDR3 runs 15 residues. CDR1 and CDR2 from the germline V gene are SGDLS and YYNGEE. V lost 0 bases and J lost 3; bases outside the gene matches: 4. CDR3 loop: CASSVGTGEGYEQYF. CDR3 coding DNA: TGTGCCAGCAGCGTAGGGACAGGGGAGGGCTACGAGCAGTACTTC.

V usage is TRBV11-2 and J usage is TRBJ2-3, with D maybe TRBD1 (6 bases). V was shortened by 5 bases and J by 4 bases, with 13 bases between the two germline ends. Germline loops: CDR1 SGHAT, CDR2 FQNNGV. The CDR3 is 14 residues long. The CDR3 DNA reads TGTGCCAGCAGCCAAGTAGGGGGTTCAGATACGCAGTATTTT. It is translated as CASSQVGGSDTQYF.

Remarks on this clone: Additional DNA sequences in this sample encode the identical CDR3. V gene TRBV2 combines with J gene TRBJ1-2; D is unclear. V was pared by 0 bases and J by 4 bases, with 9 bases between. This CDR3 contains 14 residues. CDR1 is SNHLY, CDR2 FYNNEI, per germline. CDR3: CASSEASTSYGYTF. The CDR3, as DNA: TGTGCCAGCAGTGAAGCGAGCACGAGCTATGGCTACACCTTC.

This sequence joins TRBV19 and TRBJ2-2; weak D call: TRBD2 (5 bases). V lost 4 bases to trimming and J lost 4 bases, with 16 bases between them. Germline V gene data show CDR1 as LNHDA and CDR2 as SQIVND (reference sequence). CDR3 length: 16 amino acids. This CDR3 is CASSTSGITGTGELFF. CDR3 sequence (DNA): TGTGCCAGTAGTACCTCCGGGATCACGGGCACCGGGGAGCTGTTTTTT.